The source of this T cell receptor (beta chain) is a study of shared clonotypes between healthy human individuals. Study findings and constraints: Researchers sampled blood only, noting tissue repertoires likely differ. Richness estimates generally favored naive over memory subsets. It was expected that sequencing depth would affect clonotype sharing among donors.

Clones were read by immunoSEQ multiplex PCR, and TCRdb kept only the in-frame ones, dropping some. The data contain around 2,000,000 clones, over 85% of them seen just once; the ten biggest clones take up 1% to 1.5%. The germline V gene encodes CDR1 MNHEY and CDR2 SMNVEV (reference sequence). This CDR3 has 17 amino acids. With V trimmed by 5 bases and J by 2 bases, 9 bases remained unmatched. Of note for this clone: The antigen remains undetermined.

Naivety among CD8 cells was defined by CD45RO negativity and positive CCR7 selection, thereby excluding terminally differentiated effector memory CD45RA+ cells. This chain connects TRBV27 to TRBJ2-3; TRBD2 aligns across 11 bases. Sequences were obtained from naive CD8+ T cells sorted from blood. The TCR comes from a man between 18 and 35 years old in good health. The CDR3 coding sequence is TGTGCCAGCAGTCTTCAACGACTAGCGGGATCCACAGATACGCAGTATTTT. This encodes CASSLQRLAGSTDTQYF.